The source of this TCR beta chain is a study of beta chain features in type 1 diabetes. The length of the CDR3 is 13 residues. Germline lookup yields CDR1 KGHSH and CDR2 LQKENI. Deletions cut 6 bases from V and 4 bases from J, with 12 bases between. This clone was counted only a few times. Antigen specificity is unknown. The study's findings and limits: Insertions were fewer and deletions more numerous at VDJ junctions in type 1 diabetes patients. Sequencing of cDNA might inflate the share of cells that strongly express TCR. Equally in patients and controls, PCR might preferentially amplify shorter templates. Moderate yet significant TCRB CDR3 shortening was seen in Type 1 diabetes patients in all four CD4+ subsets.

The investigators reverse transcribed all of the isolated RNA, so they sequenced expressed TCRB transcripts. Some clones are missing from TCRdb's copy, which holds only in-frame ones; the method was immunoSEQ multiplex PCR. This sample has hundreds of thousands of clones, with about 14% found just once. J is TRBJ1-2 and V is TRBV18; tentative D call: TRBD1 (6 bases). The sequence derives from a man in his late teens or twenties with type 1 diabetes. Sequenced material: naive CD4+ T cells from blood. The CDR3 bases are TGTGCCAGCTCGTCGGACAGCGCCTATGGCTACACCTTC. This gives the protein CASSSDSAYGYTF. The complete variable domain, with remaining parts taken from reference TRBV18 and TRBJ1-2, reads NAGVMQNPRHLVRRRGQEARLRCSPMKGHSHVYWYRQLPEEGLKFMVYLQKENIIDESGMPKERFSAEFPKEGPSILRIQQVVRGDSAAYFCASSSDSAYGYTFGSGTRLTVV.